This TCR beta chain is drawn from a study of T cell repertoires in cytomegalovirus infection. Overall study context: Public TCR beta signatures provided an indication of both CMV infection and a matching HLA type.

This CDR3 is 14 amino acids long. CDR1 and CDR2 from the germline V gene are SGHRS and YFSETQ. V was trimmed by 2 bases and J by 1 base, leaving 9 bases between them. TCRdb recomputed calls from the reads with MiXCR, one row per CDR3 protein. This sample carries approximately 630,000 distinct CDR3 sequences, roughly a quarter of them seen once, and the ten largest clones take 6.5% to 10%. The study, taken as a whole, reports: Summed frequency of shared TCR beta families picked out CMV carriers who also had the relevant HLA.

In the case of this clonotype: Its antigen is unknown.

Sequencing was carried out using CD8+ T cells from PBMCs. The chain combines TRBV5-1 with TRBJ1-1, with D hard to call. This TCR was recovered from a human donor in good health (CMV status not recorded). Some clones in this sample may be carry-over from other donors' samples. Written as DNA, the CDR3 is TGCGCCAGCAGCTTTGGGGAGAGGAACACTGAAGCTTTCTTT. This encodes CASSFGERNTEAFF. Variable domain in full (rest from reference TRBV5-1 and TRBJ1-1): KAGVTQTPRYLIKTRGQQVTLSCSPISGHRSVSWYQQTPGQGLQFLFEYFSETQRNKGNFPGRFSGRQFSNSRSEMNVSTLELGDSALYLCASSFGERNTEAFFGQGTRLTVV.